In its sample, the clone carrying this T cell receptor (beta chain) was seen many times. Its antigen is undetermined. Deletions cut 1 base from V and 5 bases from J, with 9 bases between. Looked up from germline, CDR1 is SGHTA and CDR2 is FQGNSA. The CDR3 runs to 13 residues. This sample's TCRbeta library carried unique molecular identifier barcodes. TCRdb used MiXCR to reprocess the PCR reads, holding one entry per CDR3 protein. The sample holds fewer than 250,000 distinct CDR3 sequences, under 9.5% seen once. This record belongs to a study of T-cell reconstitution after alpha-beta-depleted transplantation in children. Study-level results: T-cell counts and diversity at one year following transplant were attributed mainly to newly produced T cells. Surviving recipient T cells and thymic progenitors produced the high day-60 TCRbeta diversity seen in some patients.

This chain uses TRBV7-2 with TRBJ2-7; D may be TRBD1 or TRBD2 (6 bases each). This sample comprised PBMCs, mostly from graft donor cells, obtained 180 days after TCRalphabeta/CD19-depleted stem cell transplant. This clonotype originated in a male patient between 5 and 17 years old who had a stem cell transplant for acute lymphoblastic leukemia, so the T cells may come from the graft donor. CDR3 coding DNA: TGTGCCAGCAGCTTAGGGGGGGCTGACGAGCAGTACTTC. It translates to CASSLGGADEQYF.